This note documents a single T cell receptor (beta chain) sequence. This table comes from immunoSEQ multiplex PCR, and its TCRdb copy is limited to in-frame clones, with some not included. The sample carries 88,000 or so clones, about 93% recorded once. This sample was taken from a study of control samples from healthy donors and cancer patients. The CDR3 extends over 14 amino acids. Germline V gives CDR1 SGHRS, CDR2 YFSETQ. The ends were cut back, 1 base at V and 7 bases at J, with 12 bases in the middle. This TCR came from a woman in her late teens or twenties in good health. The chain links TRBV5-1 to TRBJ2-1, with D perhaps TRBD1 (5 bases). Sequencing was performed on blood. The CDR3 is CASSLSRRDNEQFF. For the CDR3, the DNA is TGCGCCAGCAGCTTGTCCCGCAGGGATAATGAGCAGTTCTTC.